Each of the 8 T cell receptor beta chains below was sequenced from the same sample in a study of cytomegalovirus exposure and HLA in healthy donors. This PCR relied on a set of 60 Vbeta primers and 13 Jbeta primers. Generated by immunoSEQ multiplex PCR, the TCRdb table keeps only in-frame clones and is missing some. The sample lists 78,000 or so clones, approximately 60% seen once, with approximately 4% in the top ten. Sequencing was performed on PBMCs. The receptors shown here come from a male donor in good health and CMV-seropositive.

The chain employs TRBV5-4 and TRBJ1-5; D not resolved. Trimming stripped 0 bases from V and 5 bases from J, with 6 bases between. CDR1 is SGHNT, CDR2 YYREEE, per germline (reference sequence). The CDR3 totals 13 residues. This CDR3 is CASSLGRDQPQHF. The CDR3 DNA reads as TGTGCCAGCAGCTTGGGGAGAGATCAGCCCCAGCATTTT.

CDR3 bases: TGTGCCAGCCGTACCGACAGTGAAGCTTTCTTT. Amino acid sequence: CASRTDSEAFF. This chain joins TRBV2 and TRBJ1-1, with D perhaps matching TRBD1 (5 bases). This CDR3 has 11 residues. CDR1 SNHLY and CDR2 FYNNEI come from the germline V gene. V dropped 8 bases and J dropped 7 bases, with 11 bases sitting between them.

This chain uses TRBV6-6 with TRBJ2-1, with 11 bases lining up with TRBD1. J was trimmed by 7 bases and V by 0 bases; bases with no gene match: 2. This CDR3 has 15 residues. Germline assignment: CDR1 MNHNY and CDR2 SVGAGI (reference sequence). The chain's CDR3 is CASSYSGTGGNEQFF. DNA for the CDR3: TGTGCCAGCAGTTACTCAGGGACAGGGGGTAATGAGCAGTTCTTC.

The count of this clone is one. The V call is TRBV28, the J call TRBJ2-3, with 7 bases fitting TRBD1. V lost 5 bases to trimming and J lost 3 bases; unmatched junction nucleotides: 8. This CDR3 has 15 amino acids. Per the germline V gene, CDR1 is MDHEN and CDR2 is SYDVKM. The CDR3 DNA reads TGTGCCAGCAGTAGTAAGGACAGGAGGACAGATACGCAGTATTTT. Translation: CASSSKDRRTDTQYF.

V is TRBV10-2 and J is TRBJ1-2, with TRBD1 matching 7 bases. The trim removed 6 bases at V and 11 bases at J, leaving 9 bases unmatched. The CDR3 runs to 12 residues. Germline values: CDR1 WSHSY, CDR2 SAAADI. CDR3 residues: CASRGQAPGYTF. DNA for the CDR3: TGCGCCAGCAGAGGACAGGCCCCTGGATACACCTTC.

The chain joins TRBV5-1 to TRBJ1-3; a possible D gene is TRBD1 (5 bases). V shed 4 bases and J shed 0 bases, with 11 bases lying between them. The CDR3 is 15 residues long. Germline V CDR1 and CDR2: SGHRS, YFSETQ. Written as DNA, the CDR3 is TGCGCCAGCAGCGACCCGGGGGTCTCTGGAAACACCATATATTTT. This gives the protein CASSDPGVSGNTIYF. The variable domain in full, with the rest retrieved from reference TRBV5-1 and TRBJ1-3, is KAGVTQTPRYLIKTRGQQVTLSCSPISGHRSVSWYQQTPGQGLQFLFEYFSETQRNKGNFPGRFSGRQFSNSRSEMNVSTLELGDSALYLCASSDPGVSGNTIYFGEGSWLTVV.

This chain joins TRBV28 and TRBJ2-2, with 10 positions matching TRBD1. Per germline, CDR1 MDHEN and CDR2 SYDVKM. This CDR3 contains 15 residues. V trimming: 1 base; J trimming: 9 bases; junction bases outside the gene matches: 5. CDR3 coding DNA: TGTGCCAGCAGTTTATCGGGACAGGGGATGAGGGAGCTGTTTTTT. Its translation: CASSLSGQGMRELFF.

This chain uses TRBV15 with TRBJ2-3; 10 bases align to TRBD1. With V trimmed by 3 bases and J by 0 bases, 9 bases remained unmatched. The CDR3 runs 18 residues. Germline V gene lookup returns CDR1 LNHNV and CDR2 YYDKDF (reference sequence). The CDR3: CATSRGTGTGASTDTQYF. CDR3 nucleotide sequence: TGTGCCACCAGCAGGGGAACCGGGACAGGGGCTAGCACAGATACGCAGTATTTT.